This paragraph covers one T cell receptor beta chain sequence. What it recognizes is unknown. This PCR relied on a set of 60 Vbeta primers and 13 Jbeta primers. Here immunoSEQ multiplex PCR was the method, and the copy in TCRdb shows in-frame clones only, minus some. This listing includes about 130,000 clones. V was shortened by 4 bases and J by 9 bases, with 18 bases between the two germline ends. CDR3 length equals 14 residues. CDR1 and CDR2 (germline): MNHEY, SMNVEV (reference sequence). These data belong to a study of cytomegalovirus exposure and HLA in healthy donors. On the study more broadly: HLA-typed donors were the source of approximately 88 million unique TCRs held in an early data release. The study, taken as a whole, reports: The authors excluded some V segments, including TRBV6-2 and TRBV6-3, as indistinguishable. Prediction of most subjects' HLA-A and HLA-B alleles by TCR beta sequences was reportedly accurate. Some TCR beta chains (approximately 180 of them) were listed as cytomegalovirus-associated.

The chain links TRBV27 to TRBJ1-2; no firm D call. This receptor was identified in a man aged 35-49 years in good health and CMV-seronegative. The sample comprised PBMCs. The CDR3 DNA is TGTGCCAGCAGTTCTGTAGACTCAGTTTCCAGCTACACCTTC. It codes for CASSSVDSVSSYTF.